The following is a TCR beta chain sequence with its context. Its specificity is not known. Compared with germline, one end of the junction differs, possibly owing to a read error. The entry originates in a study of CD8+CD57+ T cells in acquired aplastic anemia. Before being chosen for sequencing, patients had shown CD8+CD57+ cell expansion by flow cytometry. Severe acquired aplastic anemia affected all patients. Researchers used genomic DNA as the template to profile TCR beta VDJ and CDR3. TCRdb re-analysed the reads in MiXCR, keeping a single row per CDR3 protein. The sample carries more than 250,000 distinct CDR3 sequences, roughly 82% recorded once. Study results and caveats: Patients had approximately 29 CD8+ CDR3 sequences in common with controls (the shared set).

This receptor was taken from a human donor with aplastic anemia. The sample taken for sequencing was sorted CD4+, CD8+, or CD8+CD57+ T cells (not recorded which) from PBMCs.

The CDR3 reads CASSSGGTGGQLFF. The CDR3, as DNA: TGTGCCAGCAGCTCCGGGGGTACGGGTGGACAGTTGTTCTTT. The gene calls are TRBV7-8 and TRBJ2-3; D may correspond to TRBD1 or TRBD2 (6 bases each). The CDR3 loop spans 14 amino acids. CDR1 is SGHVS and CDR2 is FQNEAQ in the germline V gene.